Following are 24 T cell receptor beta chains from one sample sequenced in a study of blood T cell repertoires in COVID-19. TCRdb's table, derived via immunoSEQ multiplex PCR, lists solely in-frame clones and lacks some. The table lists roughly 150,000 clones, 84% of them singletons, with 9.8% in the top ten. Sequences were obtained from peripheral blood. The receptors stem from a woman aged 45-65 years with acute or convalescent COVID-19.

This clone was seen once. The chain has TRBV4-2 and TRBJ2-3, with TRBD2 identical over 8 bases. The CDR3 sequence is 17 residues long. V gave up 0 bases and J gave up 4 bases; unmatched junction bases: 9. Germline CDR1 reads LGHNA; CDR2 reads YNFKEQ. The CDR3 region has the DNA TGTGCCAGCAGCCAAGATTGGGCGGGAGGTGCCGCAGATACGCAGTATTTT. This sequence encodes CASSQDWAGGAADTQYF.

This sequence joins TRBV24-1 and TRBJ2-3; no reliable D call. CDR3 length: 15 residues. Germline assignment: CDR1 KGHDR and CDR2 SFDVKD. Trimming removed 5 bases at V and 1 base at J, with 12 bases between. CDR3 in amino acids: CATSGTTSGTDTQYF. As DNA, the CDR3 is TGTGCCACCAGTGGAACGACTTCGGGCACAGATACGCAGTATTTT.

The CDR3 here is CASSTYSTGLSEQYF. For the CDR3, the DNA is TGTGCCAGTAGTACCTACTCGACAGGGTTAAGCGAGCAGTACTTC. The J gene is TRBJ2-7, the V gene TRBV19, with 7 bases that match TRBD1. From germline, CDR1 is LNHDA and CDR2 SQIVND (reference sequence). The CDR3 covers 15 residues. V shed 4 bases and J 6 bases; nucleotides not matched to a gene: 12.

The chain combines TRBV4-1 with TRBJ1-4, with TRBD1 identical over 8 bases. This CDR3 has 16 amino acids. Germline V gene lookup returns CDR1 MGHRA and CDR2 YSYEKL. V lost 2 bases, J lost 6 bases, and 8 bases stayed unmatched. The CDR3 DNA reads TGCGCCAGCAGCCAAAGTTTAGGGACAGGACATGAAAAACTGTTTTTT. Encoded protein: CASSQSLGTGHEKLFF.

The chain has TRBV5-5 and TRBJ2-5; 9 bases fit TRBD2. This CDR3 is 17 amino acids long. In germline, CDR1 is SGHKS, CDR2 YYEKEE (reference sequence). V shed 6 bases, J shed 4 bases, and the junction held 16 bases outside the gene matches. CDR3 bases: TGTGCCAGCACCTCCGGGGGCGGGAGGGCCTCCGTAGAGACCCAGTACTTC. This codes for CASTSGGGRASVETQYF.

This rearrangement joins TRBV6-5 to TRBJ1-4, with D perhaps matching TRBD1 (5 bases). The CDR3 consists of 11 residues. The V end lost 8 bases, the J end lost 7 bases, and 8 bases lay between the germline ends. Per the germline V gene, CDR1 is MNHEY and CDR2 is SVGAGI. Here the CDR3 reads CASRGIEKLFF. DNA of the CDR3: TGTGCCAGCCGGGGGATTGAAAAACTGTTTTTT.

J is TRBJ1-1 and V is TRBV3-1 (or the pseudogene TRBV3-2); 7 nucleotides match TRBD1. The CDR3 covers 15 residues. The germline gives CDR1 LGHDT, CDR2 YNNKEL (reference sequence). The trim removed 4 bases at V and 5 bases at J, leaving 10 bases unmatched. The CDR3, as DNA: TGTGCCAGCAGCCCCTTCGACAGGGTAATTACTGAAGCTTTCTTT. Translation gives CASSPFDRVITEAFF.

This sequence joins TRBV7-2 and TRBJ2-1, with 8 bases identical to TRBD2. The CDR3 has 15 residues. Germline loops: CDR1 SGHTA, CDR2 FQGNSA. The V segment lost 2 bases and the J segment 15 bases; nucleotides outside the gene matches: 15. Here the CDR3 DNA reads TGTGCCAGCAGCTTAATTGGTACGGGGGGGCCGGTACCGTTCTTC. It codes for CASSLIGTGGPVPFF.

The chain employs TRBV15 and TRBJ2-7; D might be TRBD2 (6 bases). Germline loops: CDR1 LNHNV, CDR2 YYDKDF (reference sequence). The CDR3 spans 14 residues. Trimming pared 0 bases from V and 5 bases from J, leaving 11 bases between. In DNA, the CDR3 is TGTGCCACCAGCAGAGATCACGGGGGAGACGAGCAGTACTTC. This codes for CATSRDHGGDEQYF.

This clone was detected only once. The rearrangement uses TRBV20-1 and TRBJ1-2; D is possibly TRBD1 (5 bases). Trimming cost V 7 bases and J 8 bases, with 11 bases left between them. This CDR3 is built from 10 residues. The germline gives CDR1 DFQATT, CDR2 SNEGSKA (reference sequence). The CDR3 DNA reads as TGCAGTGTGGCAGGGCGAGGCTACACCTTC. Translation: CSVAGRGYTF.

J is TRBJ2-7 and V is TRBV6-1, with TRBD2 identical over 12 bases. Germline CDR1 is MNHNS and CDR2 is SASEGT. This CDR3 is built from 20 residues. J lost 5 bases, V lost 2 bases, and 19 bases had no gene match. The CDR3, as DNA: TGTGCCAGCAGTGAATACGGACTAGCGGGGAGACCGTTCGTAGTGGACGAGCAGTACTTC. Translation gives CASSEYGLAGRPFVVDEQYF.

V is TRBV4-3 and J is TRBJ1-3, with D unclear. The CDR3 consists of 16 residues. V shed 4 bases and J shed 1 base, with 14 bases lying between them. Germline loops: CDR1 LGHNA, CDR2 YSLEER. Here the CDR3 reads CASSRANTASGNTIYF. CDR3 nucleotide sequence: TGCGCCAGCAGCCGGGCAAACACTGCGTCTGGAAACACCATATATTTT.

In its sample, this clone was seen a few times. This rearrangement joins TRBV7-2 to TRBJ1-5; weak D call: TRBD1 (6 bases). V lost 1 base to trimming and J lost 6 bases, with 13 bases between them. Germline V gene data show CDR1 as SGHTA and CDR2 as FQGNSA. This CDR3 has 15 residues. CDR3 DNA: TGTGCCAGCAGCTTAGTACCAGGGGTGGGTCAGCCCCAGCATTTT. This sequence encodes CASSLVPGVGQPQHF.

V usage is TRBV19 and J usage is TRBJ1-1; TRBD1 might be the D (6 bases). Germline-derived CDR1 and CDR2 are LNHDA and SQIVND (reference sequence). CDR3 length equals 14 residues. V was pared by 6 bases and J by 0 bases, with 11 bases between. CDR3 bases: TGTGCCAGTAGGGAACAGGGCCTGAACACTGAAGCTTTCTTT. Its translation is CASREQGLNTEAFF.

The rearrangement links TRBV10-3 to TRBJ1-1; D is unclear. V lost 8 bases and J lost 0, with 7 bases in between. CDR1 ENHRY and CDR2 SYGVKD come from the germline V gene. The CDR3 runs 12 residues. CDR3 sequence reads: CAIRGLNTEAFF. The CDR3 nucleotides are TGTGCCATCCGGGGTCTGAACACTGAAGCTTTCTTT.

The CDR3 DNA reads as TGTGCCAGTACCCCAGGGGGTAGGGCAGATACGCAGTATTTT. It codes for CASTPGGRADTQYF. J is TRBJ2-3 and V is TRBV19; 7 bases are shared with TRBD1. CDR1 is LNHDA and CDR2 is SQIVND in the germline V gene (reference sequence). With V trimmed by 7 bases and J by 4 bases, 8 bases remained unmatched. CDR3 length: 14 amino acids.

V is TRBV7-2 and J is TRBJ2-4; 8 bases are a match to TRBD1. CDR3 size: 13 residues. Germline CDR1 is SGHTA and CDR2 is FQGNSA. V shed 5 bases and J 9 bases; nucleotides not matched to a gene: 6. CDR3 sequence (DNA): TGTGCCAGCAGCACAAGACAGGGGAGCATTCAGTACTTC. Translation gives CASSTRQGSIQYF.

V and J are TRBV19 and TRBJ2-1; weak D call: TRBD2 (7 bases). The germline V gene has CDR1 LNHDA and CDR2 SQIVND (reference sequence). CDR3 size: 16 residues. V was trimmed by 6 bases and J by 5 bases, leaving 20 bases between them. Here the CDR3 reads CASRPEGGGIDNEQFF. The CDR3 nucleotides are TGTGCCAGTAGGCCGGAAGGGGGAGGGATCGACAATGAGCAGTTCTTC.

The chain carries TRBV10-3 and TRBJ2-1, with 10 positions matching TRBD2. Germline assignment: CDR1 ENHRY and CDR2 SYGVKD. The CDR3 is 16 residues long. With 4 bases clipped from V and 7 bases from J, the junction kept 10 bases outside the gene matches. CDR3 amino acids: CAISGRLAGEGNEQFF. The CDR3, as DNA: TGTGCCATCAGTGGGAGGCTAGCGGGAGAGGGAAATGAGCAGTTCTTC.

In this sample, this clone turned up once. The chain's CDR3 is CASSLGSGRAEQFF. The DNA for the CDR3 is TGTGCCAGCAGCTTAGGAAGTGGGAGGGCTGAGCAGTTCTTC. J is TRBJ2-1 and V is TRBV7-2; 7 bases agree with TRBD2. Germline CDR1 reads SGHTA; CDR2 reads FQGNSA. V lost 1 base and J lost 9; bases outside the gene matches: 6. The CDR3 covers 14 residues. The full variable domain, rest sourced from reference TRBV7-2 and TRBJ2-1, is GAGVSQSPSNKVTEKGKDVELRCDPISGHTALYWYRQSLGQGLEFLIYFQGNSAPDKSGLPSDRFSAERTGGSVSTLTIQRTQQEDSAVYLCASSLGSGRAEQFFGPGTRLTVL.

This clone was counted a few times. This chain connects TRBV29-1 to TRBJ1-1; 7 bases map to TRBD1. The germline V gene has CDR1 SQVTM and CDR2 ANQGSEA. The CDR3 contains 14 residues. The junction had 14 bases not matched to a gene; V was cut back by 7 bases and J by 6 bases. The CDR3 loop reads CSGRQQGILPEAFF. The CDR3 DNA is TGCAGCGGTCGTCAACAGGGGATCTTACCTGAAGCTTTCTTT.

The V and J genes are TRBV6-2 or TRBV6-3 and TRBJ2-7; D perhaps matches TRBD2 (7 bases). The CDR3 runs to 15 residues. The V gene's germline CDR1 is MNHEY and CDR2 SVGEGT. The V end lost 6 bases, the J end lost 2 bases, and 17 bases lay between the germline ends. This CDR3 is CASSPRGGGTYEQYF. As DNA, the CDR3 is TGTGCCAGCAGCCCCCGAGGGGGGGGTACCTACGAGCAGTACTTC.

This clone was seen a few times. The rearrangement links TRBV2 to TRBJ2-7, with D maybe TRBD2 (6 bases). CDR1 is SNHLY, CDR2 FYNNEI, per germline. V lost 2 bases, J lost 1 base, and 12 bases lay in between. This CDR3 has 15 residues. This CDR3 reads CASSEPLAPSYEQYF. CDR3 sequence (DNA): TGTGCCAGCAGTGAACCACTAGCTCCGTCCTACGAGCAGTACTTC.

The rearrangement links TRBV23-1 to TRBJ2-4; D call uncertain. TRBV23-1 is an ORF for which the function is uncertain. This CDR3 is 18 amino acids long. V shed 4 bases and J shed 1 base, with 20 bases lying between them. The CDR3 nucleotides read TGCGCCAGCAGTCCGTCTCGCCTGCGTGGCAGGGCCAAAAACATTCAGTACTTC. Residues: CASSPSRLRGRAKNIQYF.